The T cell receptor (beta chain) under discussion was sequenced for a study of cytomegalovirus exposure and HLA in healthy donors. As regards this clone: Its matching antigen is unknown.

Study outcomes and limitations: There were some public TCRs occurring in many donors, but most TCR sequences were rare.

The V and J ends lost 4 bases and 0 bases, in that order; junction bases with no gene match: 3. Germline V gives CDR1 SGHVS, CDR2 FNYEAQ. The CDR3 extends over 14 amino acids. Researchers ran the PCR with 60 Vbeta and 13 Jbeta primers. Only in-frame clones appear in the TCRdb table, and some are missing; sequencing was by immunoSEQ multiplex PCR. This sample has 120,000 to 150,000 clones, with about four fifths found just once. The sequence was obtained from a male donor in good health and CMV-seropositive. The J gene is TRBJ2-7, the V gene TRBV7-6; TRBD1 matches 7 bases. Sequencing was carried out using PBMCs. CDR3 sequence reads: CASSSGDSSYEQYF. DNA for the CDR3: TGTGCCAGCAGCTCAGGGGACAGCTCCTACGAGCAGTACTTC.